The rows below give T cell receptor beta chains drawn from one sample of a study of shared clonotypes between healthy human individuals. Produced via immunoSEQ multiplex PCR; TCRdb's table is partial and in-frame only. The sample has about 1.1 million clones; 70% to 85% are singletons. Sequences were obtained from memory CD4+ T cells from PBMCs. These receptors were collected from a man aged 18-30 years in good health. Some clones in this sample may be carry-over from other donors' samples. CDR3s include the opening cysteine and the closing phenylalanine or tryptophan. The D gene is left open where the match is weak. Size values are once, few and many counts, or a class for expanded clones, and some rows have none.

v_call: TRBV2; j_call: TRBJ2-7; d_call: TRBD1; clone_size: NA; cdr3_nt: TGTGCCAGCAGTGAAAACAGGGGGCCCTACGAGCAGTACTTC; cdr3_aa: CASSENRGPYEQYF
v_call: TRBV6-4; j_call: TRBJ2-2; d_call: TRBD2; clone_size: NA; cdr3_nt: TGTGCCAGCAGTAAGACTAGCGGGGGAAACACCGGGGAGCTGTTTTTT; cdr3_aa: CASSKTSGGNTGELFF
v_call: TRBV10-1; j_call: TRBJ2-1; d_call: TRBD2; clone_size: NA; cdr3_nt: TGCGCCAGCGCCGCTAGCGGTCCCTACAATGAGCAGTTCTTC; cdr3_aa: CASAASGPYNEQFF
v_call: TRBV7-9; j_call: TRBJ1-2; d_call: NA; clone_size: NA; cdr3_nt: TGTGCCAGCAGCTTACAGGGCCATGGCTACACCTTC; cdr3_aa: CASSLQGHGYTF
v_call: TRBV28; j_call: TRBJ1-4; d_call: TRBD1; clone_size: few; cdr3_nt: TGTGCCAGCAGCCCATCCGGGACAGGGGTTGAAAAACTGTTTTTT; cdr3_aa: CASSPSGTGVEKLFF
v_call: TRBV2; j_call: TRBJ1-5; d_call: NA; clone_size: NA; cdr3_nt: TGTGCCAGCACCACCGGTGATTATCAGCCCCAGCATTTT; cdr3_aa: CASTTGDYQPQHF
v_call: TRBV29-1; j_call: TRBJ2-7; d_call: TRBD2; clone_size: NA; cdr3_nt: TGCAGCGTTGATAACCTAGCGGGTGGTCCCTACGAGCAGTACTTC; cdr3_aa: CSVDNLAGGPYEQYF
v_call: TRBV7-2; j_call: TRBJ1-5; d_call: NA; clone_size: NA; cdr3_nt: TGTGCCAGCAGCCCGGGACCTCAATGGCATCAGCCCCAGCATTTT; cdr3_aa: CASSPGPQWHQPQHF
v_call: TRBV5-6; j_call: TRBJ2-4; d_call: TRBD2; clone_size: once; cdr3_nt: TGTGCCAGCAGCTTGGGTGGGGCACTAGCGGACTACTTC; cdr3_aa: CASSLGGALADYF
v_call: TRBV5-1; j_call: TRBJ2-7; d_call: NA; clone_size: few; cdr3_nt: TGCGCCAGCAGCTTGGTGGGGCTGACCTACGAGCAGTACTTC; cdr3_aa: CASSLVGLTYEQYF
v_call: TRBV28; j_call: TRBJ1-1; d_call: NA; clone_size: NA; cdr3_nt: TGTGCCAGCCTAGGGACGGAATTTACTCAAAGGGACACTGAAGCTTTCTTT; cdr3_aa: CASLGTEFTQRDTEAFF
v_call: TRBV5-1; j_call: TRBJ2-1; d_call: TRBD1; clone_size: NA; cdr3_nt: TGCGCCAGCAGCTTGGATACGACAGGGTATGAGCAGTTCTTC; cdr3_aa: CASSLDTTGYEQFF
v_call: TRBV6-6; j_call: TRBJ1-2; d_call: TRBD1; clone_size: NA; cdr3_nt: TGTGCCAGCAGTCCCCGGACAGGGCAGTCCTATGGCTACACCTTC; cdr3_aa: CASSPRTGQSYGYTF
v_call: TRBV14; j_call: TRBJ2-2; d_call: NA; clone_size: NA; cdr3_nt: TGTGCCAGCAGCCTTAGATTGGGGGAGCTGTTTTTT; cdr3_aa: CASSLRLGELFF
v_call: TRBV28; j_call: TRBJ1-2; d_call: TRBD1; clone_size: once; cdr3_nt: TGTGCCAGCAGCGGGCCGGACAGGGGGCGGGGAAAACGGGGCTACACCTTC; cdr3_aa: CASSGPDRGRGKRGYTF
v_call: TRBV30; j_call: TRBJ2-3; d_call: NA; clone_size: NA; cdr3_nt: TGTGCCTGGAGTAAATTAAGAACAGATACGCAGTATTTT; cdr3_aa: CAWSKLRTDTQYF
v_call: TRBV18; j_call: TRBJ2-3; d_call: NA; clone_size: NA; cdr3_nt: TGTGCCAGCTCACCACCGGGCAGGGGTGAAGATACGCAGTATTTT; cdr3_aa: CASSPPGRGEDTQYF
v_call: TRBV27; j_call: TRBJ1-3; d_call: NA; clone_size: NA; cdr3_nt: TGTGCCAGCAGTTTATCCAGTGGAAACACCATATATTTT; cdr3_aa: CASSLSSGNTIYF
v_call: TRBV5-8; j_call: TRBJ1-2; d_call: NA; clone_size: NA; cdr3_nt: TGTGCCAGCAGCTTGGAACCCCAGGCTTACTATGGCTACACCTTC; cdr3_aa: CASSLEPQAYYGYTF
v_call: TRBV10-1; j_call: TRBJ2-1; d_call: NA; clone_size: NA; cdr3_nt: TGCGCCAGCAGTGATATAGTCAAAGGCGAGCAGTTCTTC; cdr3_aa: CASSDIVKGEQFF
v_call: TRBV7-3; j_call: TRBJ2-1; d_call: NA; clone_size: few; cdr3_nt: TGTGCCAGCAGCTTATCGGGCCCCCGCTCCTACAATGAGCAGTTCTTC; cdr3_aa: CASSLSGPRSYNEQFF
v_call: TRBV7-3; j_call: TRBJ1-1; d_call: NA; clone_size: once; cdr3_nt: TGTGCCAGCAGCTTAGATTTCTTCACTGAAGCTTTCTTT; cdr3_aa: CASSLDFFTEAFF
v_call: TRBV5-1; j_call: TRBJ2-2; d_call: TRBD1; clone_size: NA; cdr3_nt: TGCGCCAGCAGCATACCTTGGACAGGGGATAACACCGGGGAGCTGTTTTTT; cdr3_aa: CASSIPWTGDNTGELFF
v_call: TRBV6-1; j_call: TRBJ2-3; d_call: NA; clone_size: NA; cdr3_nt: TGTGCCAGCAGTGAACCTGGGATCCCTGGGCGGGATACGCAGTATTTT; cdr3_aa: CASSEPGIPGRDTQYF
v_call: TRBV5-1; j_call: TRBJ2-1; d_call: TRBD2; clone_size: NA; cdr3_nt: TGCGCCAGCAGTTTAGCGGGAGAGGGTTTGGGGTACAATGAGCAGTTCTTC; cdr3_aa: CASSLAGEGLGYNEQFF
v_call: TRBV6-5; j_call: TRBJ1-3; d_call: NA; clone_size: NA; cdr3_nt: TGTGCCAGCAGTTACTCTTCGGGGCGCTCTGGAAACACCATATATTTT; cdr3_aa: CASSYSSGRSGNTIYF
v_call: TRBV11-1; j_call: TRBJ2-7; d_call: TRBD2; clone_size: NA; cdr3_nt: TGTGCCAGCAGCTTCCAGATGACTAGCGGGAGAGACGAGCAGTACTTC; cdr3_aa: CASSFQMTSGRDEQYF
v_call: TRBV25-1; j_call: TRBJ1-2; d_call: TRBD1; clone_size: NA; cdr3_nt: TGTGCCAGCAGTGATCCCCGGACAGGGTTTAGTGGCTACACCTTC; cdr3_aa: CASSDPRTGFSGYTF
v_call: TRBV25-1; j_call: TRBJ2-7; d_call: TRBD1; clone_size: NA; cdr3_nt: TGTGCCAGCAGTGGGGGACAGGCGGCGAAGCAGTACTTC; cdr3_aa: CASSGGQAAKQYF